What follows are 18 T cell receptor beta chains derived from one specimen sequenced in a study of blood T cell repertoires in COVID-19. Some clones are missing from TCRdb's copy, which holds only in-frame ones; the method was immunoSEQ multiplex PCR. The repertoire has tens of thousands of clones, around four fifths of them found once; the top ten carry 5% to 6.5%. What was sequenced was peripheral blood. The receptors stem from a man aged 45-60 years with active COVID-19.

This CDR3 reads CASSHDSMYGYTF. The CDR3 DNA reads TGCGCCAGCAGCCATGACAGCATGTATGGCTACACCTTC. The chain has TRBV5-1 and TRBJ1-2, with a weak D call TRBD1 (5 bases). The V gene's germline CDR1 is SGHRS and CDR2 YFSETQ. This CDR3 is 13 amino acids long. The germline V and J ends were trimmed by 4 bases and 5 bases, with 12 bases remaining between them.

This chain links TRBV6-5 with TRBJ2-7; 8 positions agree with TRBD1. Germline V lookup: CDR1 MNHEY, CDR2 SVGAGI. The CDR3 is 14 residues long. The trim removed 7 bases at V and 3 bases at J, leaving 8 bases unmatched. The CDR3 spells CASKTGALLYEQYF. CDR3 in DNA: TGTGCCAGCAAGACAGGGGCCCTGCTCTACGAGCAGTACTTC.

The J gene is TRBJ1-2, the V gene TRBV5-1; 7 nucleotides line up with TRBD1. Germline CDR1 and CDR2: SGHRS and YFSETQ. This CDR3 is 15 amino acids long. J lost 5 bases, V lost 0 bases, and 7 bases had no gene match. Written as DNA, the CDR3 is TGCGCCAGCAGCTTGGAAGGCACAGGGGTTTATGGCTACACCTTC. Translation: CASSLEGTGVYGYTF.

Concerning this clone itself: The sample carries other DNA sequences with the same CDR3. V is TRBV11-2 and J is TRBJ2-7; D call uncertain. Looked up from germline, CDR1 is SGHAT and CDR2 is FQNNGV. This CDR3 has 12 residues. V lost 1 base, J lost 6 bases, and 7 bases lay in between. DNA for the CDR3: TGTGCCAGCAGCTTAGGCTCAGTCGAGCAGTACTTC. It translates to CASSLGSVEQYF. Full variable domain (remainder filled in from reference TRBV11-2 and TRBJ2-7): EAGVAQSPRYKIIEKRQSVAFWCNPISGHATLYWYQQILGQGPKLLIQFQNNGVVDDSQLPKDRFSAERLKGVDSTLKIQPAKLEDSAVYLCASSLGSVEQYFGPGTRLTVT.

The chain employs TRBV29-1 and TRBJ2-1, with 8 bases lining up with TRBD2. The CDR3 contains 13 residues. Germline-derived CDR1 and CDR2 are SQVTM and ANQGSEA. Trimming cost V 4 bases and J 8 bases; bases outside gene matches: 7. CDR3 sequence (DNA): TGCAGCGTTGTCCGGACTAGCTTCGATGAGCAGTTCTTC. This codes for CSVVRTSFDEQFF.

This chain links TRBV11-2 with TRBJ2-7, with TRBD1 identical over 9 bases. CDR1 SGHAT and CDR2 FQNNGV come from the germline V gene. This CDR3 region has 14 residues. Losses at the gene ends were 5 bases for V and 2 bases for J; bases not matched to a gene: 4. The CDR3 region is CASSHGTGPYEQYF. In nucleotides, the CDR3 is TGTGCCAGCAGCCACGGGACAGGGCCCTACGAGCAGTACTTC.

The V and J genes are TRBV11-1 and TRBJ2-5, with 7 bases fitting TRBD1. With V trimmed by 5 bases and J by 2 bases, 8 bases remained unmatched. This CDR3 has 15 amino acids. Germline V gene lookup returns CDR1 SGHAT and CDR2 FQDESV (reference sequence). The CDR3 DNA follows: TGTGCCAGCAGCCCCGTGGGACAGAAACAAGAGACCCAGTACTTC. It specifies CASSPVGQKQETQYF.

The chain couples TRBV6-2 or TRBV6-3 to TRBJ2-1; 13 bases map to TRBD2. V was pared by 5 bases and J by 9 bases, with 7 bases of the junction left unmatched. This CDR3 contains 15 residues. Per germline, CDR1 MNHEY and CDR2 SVGEGT. The CDR3 DNA reads as TGTGCCAGCAGTCCCGTGACTAGCGGGAGGTCTGAGCAGTTCTTC. Protein product: CASSPVTSGRSEQFF.

V gene TRBV24-1 combines with J gene TRBJ2-3; tentative D call: TRBD2 (5 bases). Trimming removed 5 bases at V and 3 bases at J, with 8 bases between. Germline V lookup: CDR1 KGHDR, CDR2 SFDVKD. The CDR3 has 13 residues. DNA for the CDR3: TGTGCCACCAGTGGCCCGGGGACAGATACGCAGTATTTT. Translating gives CATSGPGTDTQYF.

The J gene is TRBJ2-4, the V gene TRBV7-2; possible D gene TRBD1, 6 bases. Trimming took 1 base from V and 7 from J, leaving 11 bases between them. Germline values: CDR1 SGHTA, CDR2 FQGNSA. This CDR3 comprises 14 residues. CDR3 nucleotides: TGTGCCAGCAGCTTAGACAGGGTTGGCAACATTCAGTACTTC. It specifies CASSLDRVGNIQYF.

To note about this clone: This sample includes further DNA sequences coding for the same CDR3. This rearrangement joins TRBV6-2 or TRBV6-3 to TRBJ2-6, with D unclear. Germline V lookup: CDR1 MNHEY, CDR2 SVGEGT. The CDR3 loop spans 15 amino acids. Trimming removed 6 bases at V and 0 bases at J, with 9 bases between. The CDR3 loop is CASSPRVSGANVLTF. CDR3 coding DNA: TGTGCCAGCAGCCCCCGGGTCTCTGGGGCCAACGTCCTGACTTTC.

CDR3 nucleotides: TGTGCCAGCAGCCCCGGACACCACTATGGCTACACCTTC. Residues: CASSPGHHYGYTF. V and J are TRBV6-2 or TRBV6-3 and TRBJ1-2; maybe TRBD1 (5 bases). Trimming removed 6 bases at V and 3 bases at J, with 11 bases between. This CDR3 has 13 residues. From germline, CDR1 is MNHEY and CDR2 SVGEGT.

V gene TRBV5-4 combines with J gene TRBJ2-1; D is perhaps TRBD2 (5 bases). The CDR3 consists of 16 residues. Germline V lookup: CDR1 SGHNT, CDR2 YYREEE (reference sequence). Trimming shortened V by 0 bases and J by 0 bases, and 10 bases separated the two germline ends. The CDR3 is CASSLEGSFSYNEQFF. The CDR3 DNA reads as TGTGCCAGCAGCTTGGAAGGGAGTTTCTCCTACAATGAGCAGTTCTTC.

J is TRBJ2-3 and V is TRBV24-1; 7 nucleotides match TRBD1. CDR3 length: 16 amino acids. V shed 3 bases and J 0 bases; nucleotides not matched to a gene: 5. In germline, CDR1 is KGHDR, CDR2 SFDVKD. CDR3 bases: TGTGCCACCAGTGATCCCGGGACAGACAGCACAGATACGCAGTATTTT. It yields the protein CATSDPGTDSTDTQYF.

The chain employs TRBV7-6 and TRBJ1-4; D uncertain. The V end lost 5 bases, the J end lost 6 bases, and 16 bases lay between the germline ends. The CDR3 is 15 residues long. Germline assignment: CDR1 SGHVS and CDR2 FNYEAQ. CDR3 nucleotides: TGTGCCAGCAGCCTAGGGCTGTCGGACTATGAAAAACTGTTTTTT. Amino acids: CASSLGLSDYEKLFF.

This clone was seen a handful of times. The rearrangement links TRBV3-1 (or the pseudogene TRBV3-2) to TRBJ2-6; 7 nucleotides line up with TRBD1. The CDR3 extends over 16 amino acids. J gave up 3 bases and V 4 bases, and 6 bases lay outside the gene matches. Germline loops: CDR1 LGHDT, CDR2 YNNKEL (reference sequence). This CDR3 reads CASSLPTGVGANVLTF. The CDR3 nucleotides are TGTGCCAGCAGCCTCCCAACAGGGGTTGGGGCCAACGTCCTGACTTTC.

This clone was seen a single time. The chain has TRBV7-8 and TRBJ2-7; 15 nucleotides align to TRBD2. Germline values: CDR1 SGHVS, CDR2 FQNEAQ. The CDR3 contains 17 residues. V trimming: 4 bases; J trimming: 3 bases; junction bases outside the gene matches: 7. CDR3 amino acids: CASSSTGTSGRIYEQYF. DNA of the CDR3: TGTGCCAGCAGCTCAACCGGGACTAGCGGGAGGATCTACGAGCAGTACTTC. Based on the CDR3 plus reference TRBV7-8 and TRBJ2-7, the full variable domain is GAGVSQSPRYKVAKRGQDVALRCDPISGHVSLFWYQQALGQGPEFLTYFQNEAQLDKSGLPSDRFFAERPEGSVSTLKIQRTQQEDSAVYLCASSSTGTSGRIYEQYFGPGTRLTVT.

This chain uses TRBV12-3 or TRBV12-4 with TRBJ1-5, with D perhaps TRBD1 (5 bases). This CDR3 is 13 amino acids long. V was trimmed by 5 bases and J by 0 bases, leaving 5 bases between them. The CDR3 protein is CASSQGSNQPQHF. In DNA, the CDR3 is TGTGCCAGCAGTCAGGGTAGCAATCAGCCCCAGCATTTT.